This T cell receptor (beta chain) was captured in a study of cytomegalovirus exposure and HLA in healthy donors. As for the study in general: An analysis done earlier identified about 120 million unique TCR beta sequences from about 179 million T cells.

The PCR had 60 Vbeta and 13 Jbeta primers. TCRdb's copy holds only in-frame clones and misses some; the assay was immunoSEQ multiplex PCR. The sample holds some 130,000 clones, 81% seen once. Overall study results and limits: Relative to equally common others, HLA-associated TCR beta chains showed greater clonal expansion in a later analysis. The sole available immune exposure information was CMV serostatus.

Note on this clone: The antigen is unknown.

V was cut by 0 bases and J by 8 bases, with 14 bases left in between. This CDR3 has 15 residues. Germline values: CDR1 SGHRS, CDR2 YFSETQ. The specimen was PBMCs. This chain connects TRBV5-1 to TRBJ1-4, with D perhaps TRBD1 (6 bases). This clonotype was sampled from a man between 18 and 35 years old in good health and CMV-seronegative. Here the CDR3 reads CASSLAGPQGEKLFF. The CDR3 region has the DNA TGCGCCAGCAGCTTGGCCGGACCTCAGGGGGAAAAACTGTTTTTT.